This entry describes one T cell receptor (beta chain). Its cognate antigen has yet to be identified. One base away there is no much larger clone; base qualities are not given. The data belong to a study of blood T cell repertoires in COVID-19 (dated by TCRdb to about 2020). Background for the entire study: The collaborator samples originated in the United States, Italy and Spain and spanned the acute and convalescent phases of COVID-19. The prospective study material was composed of cDNA or gDNA derived from T cells, B-cell-depleted T cells, or PBMCs. Deeply sampled blood TCRbeta repertoires from subjects exposed to, actively infected with, or recovered from COVID-19 were included in the dataset. A freely available public database, intended as a resource for researchers studying the immune response to SARS-CoV-2, is where the repertoires were released. Samples were obtained from the ongoing ImmuneRACE study (first 160 participants) and from about 1,300 subjects provided by 6 global collaborators. Nearly every sample came with metadata listing a de-identified subject ID, COVID-19 status, age in years and sex. Where HLA class I and class II types were available, the types were taken from metadata supplied by the sample provider, not from assay-based typing.

Counted from cysteine to phenylalanine, this CDR3 has 18 amino acids. The DNA shown is the 54-base CDR3, in frame from base 1. V is clipped by 1 base and J by 9 bases, and the sequence between their germline boundaries is 26 bases long. CDR1 and CDR2, per the germline V gene, are SGHRS and YFSETQ. Whole blood was collected in K2EDTA tubes by collaborating institutions according to the institutions' own protocols. For TCRbeta analysis, collaborators shipped samples as frozen whole blood, isolated PBMCs, or DNA extracted from either of those sample types. TCRbeta CDR3 regions were amplified from genomic DNA using the immunoSEQ Assay, a bias-controlled multiplex PCR. The authors processed their data as follows. The number of nucleated cells in each sample was estimated by amplification of reference gene primers within the assay. To quantify the absolute abundance of each unique TCRbeta CDR3 rearrangement, sequence reads were collapsed and filtered. Productive Simpson clonality was computed per sample as the square root of Simpson's diversity index over productive rearrangements. This immuneACCESS table, as held by TCRdb, lists in-frame sequences with V and J called but not all clones. Of the missing ones, under half trace to an unresolved V gene in checked studies; the others have no known cause. V and J calls and clone size follow that table, whereas D and trimming were derived from the DNA. The sample table holds some 490,000 clones, of which approximately 85% were seen once. The ten biggest clones cover more than 3% of the sample.

What the work shows at the level of the full study, not this receptor alone: Clinical and demographic metadata were provided uncurated, with the amount varying by source and participant.

The receptor comes from a human donor in a cohort sampled during active COVID-19. The chain uses TRBV5-1 and TRBJ2-1; D gene: possibly TRBD2, on 6 matching bases. Sample: peripheral blood. In nucleotide form, the sequence is TGCGCCAGCAGCTTGTTCGACTGGTCGGAGGGCATTGGGATTGAGCAGTTCTTC. Its translation is CASSLFDWSEGIGIEQFF.